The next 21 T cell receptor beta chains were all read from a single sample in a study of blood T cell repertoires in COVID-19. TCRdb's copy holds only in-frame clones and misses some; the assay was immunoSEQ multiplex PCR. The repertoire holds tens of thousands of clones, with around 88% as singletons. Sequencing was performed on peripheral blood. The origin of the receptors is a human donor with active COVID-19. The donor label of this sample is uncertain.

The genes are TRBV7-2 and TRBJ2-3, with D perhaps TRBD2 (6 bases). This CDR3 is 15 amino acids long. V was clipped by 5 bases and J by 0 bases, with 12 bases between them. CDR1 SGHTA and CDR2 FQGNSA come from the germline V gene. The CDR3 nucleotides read TGTGCCAGCAGCCGGGACTCCGATAGCACAGATACGCAGTATTTT. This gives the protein CASSRDSDSTDTQYF.

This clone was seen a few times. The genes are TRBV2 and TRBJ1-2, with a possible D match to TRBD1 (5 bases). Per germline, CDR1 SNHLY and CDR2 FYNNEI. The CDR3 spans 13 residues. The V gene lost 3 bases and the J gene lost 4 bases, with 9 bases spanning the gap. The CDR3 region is CASSEGGAYGYTF. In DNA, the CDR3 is TGTGCCAGCAGTGAGGGGGGTGCCTATGGCTACACCTTC.

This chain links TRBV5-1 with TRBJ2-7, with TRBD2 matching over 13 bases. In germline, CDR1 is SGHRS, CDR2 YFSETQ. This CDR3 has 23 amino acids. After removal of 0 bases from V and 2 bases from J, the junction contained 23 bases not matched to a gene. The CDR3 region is CASSLAALSGGGLAGALTYEQYF. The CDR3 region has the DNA TGCGCCAGCAGCTTGGCCGCCTTAAGCGGGGGTGGACTAGCGGGAGCCCTAACCTACGAGCAGTACTTC.

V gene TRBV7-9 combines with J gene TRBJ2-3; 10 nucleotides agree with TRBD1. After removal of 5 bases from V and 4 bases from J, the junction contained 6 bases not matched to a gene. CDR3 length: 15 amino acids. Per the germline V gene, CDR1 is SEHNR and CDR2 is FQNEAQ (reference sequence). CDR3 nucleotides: TGTGCCAGCAGCCAAGACAGGGGGCAATCAGATACGCAGTATTTT. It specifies CASSQDRGQSDTQYF.

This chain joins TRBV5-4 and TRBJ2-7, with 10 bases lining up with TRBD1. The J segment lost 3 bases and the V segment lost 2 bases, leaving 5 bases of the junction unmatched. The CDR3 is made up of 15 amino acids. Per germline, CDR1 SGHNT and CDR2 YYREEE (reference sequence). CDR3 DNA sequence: TGTGCCAGCAGCTTAAAGACAGGGGGCAGCTACGAGCAGTACTTC. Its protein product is CASSLKTGGSYEQYF.

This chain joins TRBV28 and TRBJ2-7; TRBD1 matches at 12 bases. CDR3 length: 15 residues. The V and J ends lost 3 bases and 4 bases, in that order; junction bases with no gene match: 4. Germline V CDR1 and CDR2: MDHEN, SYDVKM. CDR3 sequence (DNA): TGTGCCAGCAGTTTGCCGGGACAGGGGGCTTACGAGCAGTACTTC. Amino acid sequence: CASSLPGQGAYEQYF.

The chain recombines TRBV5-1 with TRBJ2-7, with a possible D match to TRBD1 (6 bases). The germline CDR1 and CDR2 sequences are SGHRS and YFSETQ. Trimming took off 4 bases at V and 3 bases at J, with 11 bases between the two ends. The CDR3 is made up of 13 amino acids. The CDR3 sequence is CASSRDTVYEQYF. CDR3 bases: TGCGCCAGCAGCAGGGACACCGTCTACGAGCAGTACTTC.

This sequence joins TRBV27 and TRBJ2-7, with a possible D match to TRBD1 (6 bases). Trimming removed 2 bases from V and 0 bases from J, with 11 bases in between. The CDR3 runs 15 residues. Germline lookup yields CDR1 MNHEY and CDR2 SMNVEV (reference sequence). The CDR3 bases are TGTGCCAGCAGTTTACAGGCGGACAGCTCCTACGAGCAGTACTTC. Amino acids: CASSLQADSSYEQYF.

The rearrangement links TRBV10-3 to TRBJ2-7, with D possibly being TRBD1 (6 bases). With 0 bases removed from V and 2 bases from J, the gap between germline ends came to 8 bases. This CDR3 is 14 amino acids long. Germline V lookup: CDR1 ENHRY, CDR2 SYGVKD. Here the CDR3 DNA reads TGTGCCATCAGTGAGTCTGGACAGACCTACGAGCAGTACTTC. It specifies CAISESGQTYEQYF.

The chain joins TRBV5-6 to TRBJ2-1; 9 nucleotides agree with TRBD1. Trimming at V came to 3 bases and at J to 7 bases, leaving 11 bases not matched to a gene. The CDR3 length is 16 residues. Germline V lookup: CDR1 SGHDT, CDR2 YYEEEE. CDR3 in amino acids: CASSWGAGTGSNEQFF. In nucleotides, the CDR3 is TGTGCCAGCAGCTGGGGGGCCGGGACAGGGTCAAATGAGCAGTTCTTC.

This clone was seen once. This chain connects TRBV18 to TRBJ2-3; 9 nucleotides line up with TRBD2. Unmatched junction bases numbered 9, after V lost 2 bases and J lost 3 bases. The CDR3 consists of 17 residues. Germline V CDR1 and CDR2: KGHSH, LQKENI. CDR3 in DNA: TGTGCCAGCTCACCAATTCCAGCGGGAGGTCCTACAGATACGCAGTATTTT. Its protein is CASSPIPAGGPTDTQYF.

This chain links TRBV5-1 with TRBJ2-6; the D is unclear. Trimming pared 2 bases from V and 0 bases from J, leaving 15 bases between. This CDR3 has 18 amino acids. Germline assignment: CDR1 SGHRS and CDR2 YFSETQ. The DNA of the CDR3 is TGCGCCAGCAGCTTCAATCAGCTTAGCAACTCTGGGGCCAACGTCCTGACTTTC. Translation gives CASSFNQLSNSGANVLTF.

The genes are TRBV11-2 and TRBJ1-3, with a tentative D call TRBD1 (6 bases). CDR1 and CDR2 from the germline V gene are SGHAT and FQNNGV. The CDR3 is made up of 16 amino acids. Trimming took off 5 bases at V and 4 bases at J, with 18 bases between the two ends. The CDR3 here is CASSPRDTLMGNTIYF. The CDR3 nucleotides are TGTGCCAGCAGCCCCCGGGACACCCTGATGGGAAACACCATATATTTT.

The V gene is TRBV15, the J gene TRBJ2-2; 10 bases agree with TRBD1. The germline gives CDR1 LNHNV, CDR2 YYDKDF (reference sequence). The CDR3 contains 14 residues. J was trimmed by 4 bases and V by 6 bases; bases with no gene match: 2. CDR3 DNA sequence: TGTGCCACCAGTAGGGACAGGGGCACCGGGGAGCTGTTTTTT. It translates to CATSRDRGTGELFF.

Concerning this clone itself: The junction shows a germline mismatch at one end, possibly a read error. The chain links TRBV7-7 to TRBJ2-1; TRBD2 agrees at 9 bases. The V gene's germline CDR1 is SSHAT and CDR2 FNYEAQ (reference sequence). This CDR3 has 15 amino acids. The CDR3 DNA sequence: TGTGCTAGCAGCTCGGGACTAGCATCGTACAATGAGCAGTTCTTC. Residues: CASSSGLASYNEQFF.

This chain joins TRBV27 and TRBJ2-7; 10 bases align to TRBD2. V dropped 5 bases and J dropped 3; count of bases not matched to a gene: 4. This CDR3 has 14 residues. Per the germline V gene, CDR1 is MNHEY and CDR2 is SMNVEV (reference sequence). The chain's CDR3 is CASSPWTSGYEQYF. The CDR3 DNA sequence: TGTGCCAGCAGTCCCTGGACTAGCGGCTACGAGCAGTACTTC.

CDR3: CAWSKGVGVVYGYTF. In DNA, the CDR3 is TGTGCCTGGAGTAAGGGGGTAGGGGTCGTCTATGGCTACACCTTC. The rearrangement joins TRBV30 to TRBJ1-2; weak D call: TRBD1 (6 bases). V was clipped by 2 bases and J by 4 bases, with 17 bases between them. Germline CDR1 is GTSNPN and CDR2 is SVGIG (reference sequence). The CDR3 is made up of 15 amino acids.

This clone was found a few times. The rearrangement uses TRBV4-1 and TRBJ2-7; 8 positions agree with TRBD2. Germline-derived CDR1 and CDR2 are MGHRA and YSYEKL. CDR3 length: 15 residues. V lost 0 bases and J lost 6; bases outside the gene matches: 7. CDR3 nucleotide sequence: TGCGCCAGCAGCCAAGAGGAACGGGAGGGCTCCGAGCAGTACTTC. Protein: CASSQEEREGSEQYF.

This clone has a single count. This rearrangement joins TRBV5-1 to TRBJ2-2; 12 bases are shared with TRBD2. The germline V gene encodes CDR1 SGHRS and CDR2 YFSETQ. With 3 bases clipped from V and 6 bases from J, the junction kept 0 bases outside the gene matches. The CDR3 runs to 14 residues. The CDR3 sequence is CASSWTSGAGELFF. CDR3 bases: TGCGCCAGCAGCTGGACTAGCGGGGCCGGGGAGCTGTTTTTT.

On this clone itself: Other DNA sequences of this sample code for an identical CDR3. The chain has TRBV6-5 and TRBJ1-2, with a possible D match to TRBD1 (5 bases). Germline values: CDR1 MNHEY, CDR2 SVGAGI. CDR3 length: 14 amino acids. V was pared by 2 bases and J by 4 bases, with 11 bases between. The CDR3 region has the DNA TGTGCCAGCAGTTACGGCCAGGGCCTCTATGGCTACACCTTC. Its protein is CASSYGQGLYGYTF.

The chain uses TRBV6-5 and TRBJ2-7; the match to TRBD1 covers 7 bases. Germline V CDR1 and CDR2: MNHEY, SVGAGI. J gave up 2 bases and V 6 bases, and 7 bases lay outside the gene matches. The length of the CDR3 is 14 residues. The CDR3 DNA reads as TGTGCCAGCAGCCAGGACAGGTTTGCCTACGAGCAGTACTTC. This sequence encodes CASSQDRFAYEQYF.